The clone carrying this TCR beta chain came up many times. Its cognate antigen is unknown. The data originate from a study of T cells after yellow fever vaccination. Study-wide background: Preparation of fractions with low cell numbers was performed using SMART-Seq v4 Ultra Low Input.

Study-wide results and limits: Contaminating bulk clonotypes could be abundant in FACS-sorted repertoires.

TCRdb processed the 5' RACE reads anew with MiXCR; each CDR3 protein has one entry. The data show some 130,000 distinct CDR3 sequences, 5% to 8% seen once. The CDR3 runs 14 residues. Germline V gives CDR1 DFQATT, CDR2 SNEGSKA (reference sequence). The V end lost 0 bases, the J end lost 6 bases, and 14 bases lay between the germline ends. The sequencing used CD4+ T cells sorted from PBMCs, collected 10 days after the yellow fever booster vaccination. This chain links TRBV20-1 with TRBJ1-1, with no clear D. This clonotype was sampled from a man aged 25 to 40 who received the YFV17D yellow fever vaccine. The CDR3 protein is CSAREPDPLAEAFF. The CDR3, as DNA: TGCAGTGCTAGAGAACCGGACCCGTTGGCTGAAGCTTTCTTT.